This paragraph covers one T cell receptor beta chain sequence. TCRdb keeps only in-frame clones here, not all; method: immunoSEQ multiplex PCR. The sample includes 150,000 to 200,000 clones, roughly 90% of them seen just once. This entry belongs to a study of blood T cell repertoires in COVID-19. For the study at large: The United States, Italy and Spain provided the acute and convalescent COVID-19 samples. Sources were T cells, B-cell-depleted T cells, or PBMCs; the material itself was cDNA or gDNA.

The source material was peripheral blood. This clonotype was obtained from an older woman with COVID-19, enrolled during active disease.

The CDR3, as DNA: TGTGCCAGCTCACGGGACAGGAACACCGGGGAGCTGTTTTTT. This codes for CASSRDRNTGELFF. J is TRBJ2-2 and V is TRBV18; 7 positions match TRBD1. Trimming cost V 4 bases and J 1 base; bases outside gene matches: 0. The V gene's germline CDR1 is KGHSH and CDR2 LQKENI. The CDR3 has 14 amino acids.